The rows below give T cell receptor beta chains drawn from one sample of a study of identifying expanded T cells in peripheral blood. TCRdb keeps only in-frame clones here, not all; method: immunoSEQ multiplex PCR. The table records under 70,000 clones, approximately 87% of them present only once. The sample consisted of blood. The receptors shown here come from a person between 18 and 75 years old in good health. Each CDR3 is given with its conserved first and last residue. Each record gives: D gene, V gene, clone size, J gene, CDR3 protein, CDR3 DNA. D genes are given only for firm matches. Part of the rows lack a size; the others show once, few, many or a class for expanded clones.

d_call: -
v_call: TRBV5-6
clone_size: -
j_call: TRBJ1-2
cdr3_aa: CASSLSGQVNYGYTF
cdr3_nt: TGTGCCAGCAGCTTGTCGGGGCAAGTTAACTATGGCTACACCTTC

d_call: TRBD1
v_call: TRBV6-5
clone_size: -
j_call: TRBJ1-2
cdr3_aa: CASRRDRMIYGYTF
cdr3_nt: TGTGCCAGCAGACGGGACAGGATGATCTATGGCTACACCTTC

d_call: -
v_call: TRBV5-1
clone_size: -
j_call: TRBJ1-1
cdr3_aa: CASSLDTMNTEAFF
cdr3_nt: TGCGCCAGCAGCCTGGACACCATGAACACTGAAGCTTTCTTT

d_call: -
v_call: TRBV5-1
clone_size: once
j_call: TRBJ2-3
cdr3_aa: CASSLLQGDTQYF
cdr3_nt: TGCGCCAGCAGCTTGCTTCAAGGGGATACGCAGTATTTT

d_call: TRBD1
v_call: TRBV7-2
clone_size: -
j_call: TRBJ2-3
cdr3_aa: CASSLVGTASTDTQYF
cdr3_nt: TGTGCCAGCAGCTTAGTGGGGACAGCTAGCACAGATACGCAGTATTTT

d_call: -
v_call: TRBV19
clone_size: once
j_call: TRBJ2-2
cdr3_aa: CASSPLPGELFF
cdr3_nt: TGTGCCAGTAGTCCTCTCCCCGGGGAGCTGTTTTTT

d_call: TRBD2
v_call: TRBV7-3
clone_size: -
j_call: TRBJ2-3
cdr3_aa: CASNREGRYTDTQYF
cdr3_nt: TGTGCCAGCAACCGGGAGGGACGGTACACAGATACGCAGTATTTT

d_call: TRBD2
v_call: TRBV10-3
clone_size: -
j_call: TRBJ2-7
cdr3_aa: CAIGRQGGYEQYF
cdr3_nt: TGTGCCATCGGGCGGCAGGGAGGGTACGAGCAGTACTTC

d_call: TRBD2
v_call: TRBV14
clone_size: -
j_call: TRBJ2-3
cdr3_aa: CASSRPGLAGGISTDTQYF
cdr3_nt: TGTGCCAGCAGCCGCCCAGGACTAGCGGGGGGAATTAGCACAGATACGCAGTATTTT

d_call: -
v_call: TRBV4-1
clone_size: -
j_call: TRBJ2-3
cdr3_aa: CASSQAILSTDTQYF
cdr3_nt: TGCGCCAGCAGCCAAGCAATCCTTAGCACAGATACGCAGTATTTT

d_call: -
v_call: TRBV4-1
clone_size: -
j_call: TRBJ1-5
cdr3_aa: CASSQDPGGGQPQHF
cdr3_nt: TGCGCCAGCAGCCAAGATCCCGGGGGGGGTCAGCCCCAGCATTTT

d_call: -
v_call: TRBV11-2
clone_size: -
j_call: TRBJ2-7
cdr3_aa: CASSLGIAYEQYF
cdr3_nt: TGTGCCAGCAGCTTAGGTATTGCCTACGAGCAGTACTTC

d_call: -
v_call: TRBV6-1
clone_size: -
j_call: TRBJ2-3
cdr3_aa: CASSDSSSDTQYF
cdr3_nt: TGTGCCAGCAGTGACTCTTCGTCAGATACGCAGTATTTT

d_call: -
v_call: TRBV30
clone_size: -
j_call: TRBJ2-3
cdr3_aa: CAWSDSGLSTDTQYF
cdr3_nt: TGTGCCTGGAGTGATAGCGGATTAAGCACAGATACGCAGTATTTT

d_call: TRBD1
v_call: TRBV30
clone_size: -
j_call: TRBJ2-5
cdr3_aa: CAWSPLRGLETQYF
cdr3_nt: TGTGCCTGGAGTCCCCTCAGGGGGCTGGAGACCCAGTACTTC

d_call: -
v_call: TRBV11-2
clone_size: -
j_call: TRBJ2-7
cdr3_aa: CASSFYSQIDYEQYF
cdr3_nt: TGTGCCAGCAGCTTTTATTCACAGATAGACTACGAGCAGTACTTC

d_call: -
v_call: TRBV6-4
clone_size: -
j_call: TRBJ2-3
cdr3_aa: CASSDGGTSTDTQYF
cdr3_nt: TGTGCCAGCAGTGACGGCGGGACTAGCACAGATACGCAGTATTTT

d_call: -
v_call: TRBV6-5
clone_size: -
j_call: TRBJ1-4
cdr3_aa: CASGSGMKLFF
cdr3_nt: TGTGCCAGCGGATCTGGGATGAAACTGTTTTTT

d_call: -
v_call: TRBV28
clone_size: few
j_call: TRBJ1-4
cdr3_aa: CASRWVWASNEKLFF
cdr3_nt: TGTGCCAGCAGATGGGTATGGGCTTCTAATGAAAAACTGTTTTTT

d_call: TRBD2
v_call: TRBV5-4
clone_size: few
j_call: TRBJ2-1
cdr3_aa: CASSLGGGRDYNEQFF
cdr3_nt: TGTGCCAGCAGCTTGGGAGGCGGGAGGGATTACAATGAGCAGTTCTTC

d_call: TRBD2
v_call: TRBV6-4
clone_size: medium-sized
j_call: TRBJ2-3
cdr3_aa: CASSDSAGGSTDTQYF
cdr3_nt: TGTGCCAGCAGTGACTCAGCGGGAGGTAGCACAGATACGCAGTATTTT

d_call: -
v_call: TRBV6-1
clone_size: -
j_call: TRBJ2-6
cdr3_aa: CASSESGSGANVLTF
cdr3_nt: TGTGCCAGCAGTGAATCAGGGAGTGGGGCCAACGTCCTGACTTTC

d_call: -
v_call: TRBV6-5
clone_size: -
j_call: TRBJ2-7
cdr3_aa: CASSYSIGF
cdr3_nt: TGTGCCAGCAGTTACTCGATCGGCTTC

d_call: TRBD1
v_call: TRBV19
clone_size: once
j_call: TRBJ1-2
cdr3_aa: CASRKTGGNVQGQSYTF
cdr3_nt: TGTGCCAGTAGAAAGACAGGGGGAAATGTCCAGGGGCAAAGCTACACCTTC

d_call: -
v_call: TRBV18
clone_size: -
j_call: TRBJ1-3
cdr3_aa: CASSRGKGNSGNTIYF
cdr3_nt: TGTGCCAGCTCACGCGGAAAGGGAAACTCTGGAAACACCATATATTTT

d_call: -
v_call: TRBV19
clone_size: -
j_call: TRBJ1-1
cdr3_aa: CASSLLRTVNTEAFF
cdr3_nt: TGTGCCAGTAGTCTCCTTCGGACGGTGAACACTGAAGCTTTCTTT

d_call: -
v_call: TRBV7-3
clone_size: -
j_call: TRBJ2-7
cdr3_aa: CASSLTLRGEQYF
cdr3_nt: TGTGCCAGCAGCTTAACGTTAAGGGGCGAGCAGTACTTC

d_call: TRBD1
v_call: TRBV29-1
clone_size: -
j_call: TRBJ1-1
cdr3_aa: CSVNRGEEAFF
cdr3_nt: TGCAGCGTGAACAGGGGAGAGGAAGCTTTCTTT

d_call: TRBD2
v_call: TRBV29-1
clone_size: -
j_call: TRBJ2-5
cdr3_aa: CSALLAANQETQYF
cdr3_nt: TGCAGCGCCCTACTAGCGGCCAACCAAGAGACCCAGTACTTC

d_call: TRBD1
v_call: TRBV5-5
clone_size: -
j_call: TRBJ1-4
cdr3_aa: CASSSGTGVEKLFF
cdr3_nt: TGTGCCAGCAGCTCCGGGACAGGGGTTGAAAAACTGTTTTTT

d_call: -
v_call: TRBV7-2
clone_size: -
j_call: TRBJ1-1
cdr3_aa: CASSLGATEAFF
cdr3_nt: TGTGCCAGCAGCTTGGGGGCGACCGAAGCTTTCTTT

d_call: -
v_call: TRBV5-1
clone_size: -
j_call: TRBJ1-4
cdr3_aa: CASSLVWGSRPNEKLFF
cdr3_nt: TGCGCCAGCAGCTTGGTGTGGGGGTCCCGTCCCAATGAAAAACTGTTTTTT

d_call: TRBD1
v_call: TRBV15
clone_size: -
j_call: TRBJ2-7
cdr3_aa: CATSSEQGAYEQYF
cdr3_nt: TGTGCCACCAGCAGTGAACAGGGGGCTTACGAGCAGTACTTC

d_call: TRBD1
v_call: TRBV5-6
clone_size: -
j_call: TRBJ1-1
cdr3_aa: CASSSTGGVSEAFF
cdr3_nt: TGTGCCAGCAGCTCGACAGGGGGAGTGTCTGAAGCTTTCTTT

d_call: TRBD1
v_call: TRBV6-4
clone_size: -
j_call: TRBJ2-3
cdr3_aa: CATGGGSTDTQYF
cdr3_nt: TGTGCCACAGGGGGCGGGAGCACAGATACGCAGTATTTT

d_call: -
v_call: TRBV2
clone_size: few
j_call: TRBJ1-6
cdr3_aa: CASLPQGGHSPLHF
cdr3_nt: TGTGCCAGCTTACCCCAGGGTGGGCATTCACCCCTCCACTTT

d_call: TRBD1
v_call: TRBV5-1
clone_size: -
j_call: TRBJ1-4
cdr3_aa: CASSPNGQGEKLFF
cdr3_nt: TGCGCCAGCAGCCCTAACGGACAGGGCGAAAAACTGTTTTTT

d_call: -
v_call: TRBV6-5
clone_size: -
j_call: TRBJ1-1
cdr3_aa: CASSYSGQPNTEAFF
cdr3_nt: TGTGCCAGCAGTTATTCCGGCCAGCCGAACACTGAAGCTTTCTTT

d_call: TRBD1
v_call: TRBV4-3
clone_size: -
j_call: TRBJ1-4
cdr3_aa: CASSRDRGTTNEKLFF
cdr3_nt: TGCGCCAGCAGCAGGGACAGGGGCACCACTAATGAAAAACTGTTTTTT

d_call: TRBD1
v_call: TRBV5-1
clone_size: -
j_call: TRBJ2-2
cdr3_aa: CASSLDRGRAGELFF
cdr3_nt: TGCGCCAGCAGCCTGGACAGGGGGCGCGCCGGGGAGCTGTTTTTT

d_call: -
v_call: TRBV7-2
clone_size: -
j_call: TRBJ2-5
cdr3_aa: CASSEQGGAQETQYF
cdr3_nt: TGTGCCAGCAGCGAACAGGGAGGGGCGCAAGAGACCCAGTACTTC

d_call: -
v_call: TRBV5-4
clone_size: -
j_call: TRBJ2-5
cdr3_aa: CASSFEGPRDMAQYF
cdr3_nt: TGTGCCAGCAGCTTCGAGGGGCCCAGAGATATGGCCCAGTACTTC

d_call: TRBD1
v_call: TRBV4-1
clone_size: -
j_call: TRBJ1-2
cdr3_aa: CASSNIQGAVSYGYTF
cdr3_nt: TGCGCCAGCAGCAATATACAGGGGGCAGTTAGCTATGGCTACACCTTC

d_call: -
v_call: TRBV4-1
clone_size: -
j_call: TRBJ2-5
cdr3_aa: CASSQDRGGEYQETQYF
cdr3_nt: TGCGCCAGCAGCCAAGACAGGGGGGGGGAGTACCAAGAGACCCAGTACTTC